This paragraph reports one T cell receptor beta chain. The data were produced by immunoSEQ multiplex PCR, yet TCRdb's version contains in-frame clones alone and is incomplete. The sample lists tens of thousands of clones; 86% were seen once. The sample comes from a study of OX40 agonist ivuxolimab in advanced cancers. Whole-study context: The dose-escalation cohort was around 83% male, with a mean age of about 56 years, ranging about 20 to 79. Three patients, one with hepatocellular carcinoma and two with cutaneous melanoma, achieved partial responses.

The germline V and J ends were trimmed by 4 bases and 7 bases, with 12 bases remaining between them. Germline V gene lookup returns CDR1 SGHNT and CDR2 YYREEE (reference sequence). The CDR3 loop spans 13 amino acids. With autoimmune disease history or systemic immunosuppression, patients were excluded. Specimen: CD4+ or CD8+ T cells sorted from blood, collected in a trial of the OX40 agonist ivuxolimab. The chain couples TRBV5-4 to TRBJ2-1; D possibly matches TRBD1 or TRBD2 (5 bases each). The sequence came from an adult with an advanced solid tumor such as melanoma, head and neck, liver or kidney cancer. CDR3: CASSHVGANEQFF. CDR3 sequence (DNA): TGTGCCAGCAGCCACGTCGGGGCAAATGAGCAGTTCTTC.